Shown below are 14 T cell receptor beta chains from a single sample sequenced in a study of T cells in narcolepsy. The data were produced by immunoSEQ multiplex PCR, yet TCRdb's version contains in-frame clones alone and is incomplete. Altogether about 27,000 clones are present, about four fifths being singletons, with the ten largest covering roughly 3.2%. Sequencing was carried out using CD45RA- memory CD4+ T cells from PBMCs. These receptors were obtained from a human donor with narcolepsy.

The chain combines TRBV19 with TRBJ1-1; TRBD1 matches 9 bases. V was pared by 4 bases and J by 6 bases, with 9 bases of the junction left unmatched. Germline lookup yields CDR1 LNHDA and CDR2 SQIVND (reference sequence). The CDR3 covers 15 residues. The CDR3 reads CASSNGGTGFSEAFF. As DNA, the CDR3 is TGTGCCAGTAGTAATGGAGGGACAGGGTTCTCTGAAGCTTTCTTT.

The chain is built from TRBV5-1 and TRBJ2-2; 14 bases fit TRBD2. The germline CDR1 and CDR2 sequences are SGHRS and YFSETQ. J gave up 4 bases and V 3 bases, and 8 bases lay outside the gene matches. This CDR3 has 18 residues. For the CDR3, the DNA is TGCGCCAGCAGCTGGACTAGCGGGGGGACGGTTTTCACCGGGGAGCTGTTTTTT. Protein: CASSWTSGGTVFTGELFF. Full variable domain (missing parts from reference TRBV5-1 and TRBJ2-2): KAGVTQTPRYLIKTRGQQVTLSCSPISGHRSVSWYQQTPGQGLQFLFEYFSETQRNKGNFPGRFSGRQFSNSRSEMNVSTLELGDSALYLCASSWTSGGTVFTGELFFGEGSRLTVL.

This chain joins TRBV19 and TRBJ1-5, with TRBD1 matching 10 bases. There are 15 residues in the CDR3. Unmatched junction bases numbered 7, after V lost 2 bases and J lost 9 bases. CDR1 and CDR2 (germline): LNHDA, SQIVND (reference sequence). CDR3 sequence reads: CASSIPGTGVLPQHF. For the CDR3, the DNA is TGTGCCAGTAGTATACCCGGGACAGGGGTACTGCCCCAGCATTTT.

This chain joins TRBV5-1 and TRBJ2-5; possibly TRBD1 or TRBD2 for D (5 bases each). From germline, CDR1 is SGHRS and CDR2 YFSETQ. Trimming stripped 0 bases from V and 0 bases from J, with 12 bases between. CDR3 length: 16 residues. The CDR3 sequence is CASSLEGREHQETQYF. For the CDR3, the DNA is TGCGCCAGCAGCTTGGAGGGACGCGAGCACCAAGAGACCCAGTACTTC.

The chain joins TRBV27 to TRBJ1-5; D remains ambiguous. Germline V gene lookup returns CDR1 MNHEY and CDR2 SMNVEV (reference sequence). This CDR3 region has 14 residues. V shed 2 bases and J shed 2 bases, with 7 bases lying between them. The CDR3 reads CASSLDIRNQPQHF. CDR3 nucleotide sequence: TGTGCCAGCAGTTTAGACATCCGCAATCAGCCCCAGCATTTT.

The V gene is TRBV30, the J gene TRBJ1-2, with unresolved D. Germline lookup yields CDR1 GTSNPN and CDR2 SVGIG (reference sequence). Trimming cost V 0 bases and J 4 bases, with 12 bases left between them. CDR3 length: 14 amino acids. The CDR3 reads CAWSVGGSPYGYTF. The CDR3 region has the DNA TGTGCCTGGAGTGTAGGAGGGTCCCCCTATGGCTACACCTTC.

The V gene is TRBV7-7, the J gene TRBJ2-5, with 7 nucleotides matching TRBD2. CDR1 is SSHAT and CDR2 is FNYEAQ in the germline V gene (reference sequence). Losses at the gene ends were 1 base for V and 1 base for J; bases not matched to a gene: 6. CDR3 length equals 16 residues. The CDR3 region has the DNA TGTGCCAGCAGCTTAGGGTCTAGCGGATCCCAAGAGACCCAGTACTTC. This sequence encodes CASSLGSSGSQETQYF.

The rearrangement links TRBV5-1 to TRBJ1-4, with D unclear. The germline V gene encodes CDR1 SGHRS and CDR2 YFSETQ. The V end was cut by 5 bases, the J end by 3 bases, with 8 bases between. This CDR3 spans 13 amino acids. CDR3 DNA sequence: TGCGCCAGCAGAGGGCAGGCTAATGAAAAACTGTTTTTT. This sequence encodes CASRGQANEKLFF. The whole variable domain, filled in from reference TRBV5-1 and TRBJ1-4, reads KAGVTQTPRYLIKTRGQQVTLSCSPISGHRSVSWYQQTPGQGLQFLFEYFSETQRNKGNFPGRFSGRQFSNSRSEMNVSTLELGDSALYLCASRGQANEKLFFGSGTQLSVL.

This sequence joins TRBV28 and TRBJ2-6; D may be TRBD1 or TRBD2 (7 bases each). Trimming removed 5 bases from V and 3 bases from J, with 20 bases in between. The V gene's germline CDR1 is MDHEN and CDR2 SYDVKM. The CDR3 extends over 18 amino acids. For the CDR3, the DNA is TGTGCCAGCAGTGCAGGGGGGGCGTCAACCGGTGGGGCCAACGTCCTGACTTTC. Its protein is CASSAGGASTGGANVLTF. The full variable domain, rest sourced from reference TRBV28 and TRBJ2-6, is DVKVTQSSRYLVKRTGEKVFLECVQDMDHENMFWYRQDPGLGLRLIYFSYDVKMKEKGDIPEGYSVSREKKERFSLILESASTNQTSMYLCASSAGGASTGGANVLTFGAGSRLTVL.

The chain links TRBV7-2 to TRBJ2-1; 7 nucleotides match TRBD1. Germline CDR1 SGHTA, CDR2 FQGNSA. The CDR3 spans 15 residues. Trimming removed 3 bases from V and 2 bases from J; junction bases left unmatched: 4. The chain's CDR3 is CASSFRTGTYNEQFF. The CDR3 bases are TGTGCCAGCAGCTTTCGGACAGGAACCTACAATGAGCAGTTCTTC.

The chain joins TRBV6-6 to TRBJ2-6; D is uncertain. The length of the CDR3 is 15 residues. Trimming took 1 base from V and 4 from J, leaving 8 bases between them. Germline values: CDR1 MNHNY, CDR2 SVGAGI (reference sequence). The CDR3 DNA reads TGTGCCAGCAGTTACTTAGATCGAGGGGCCAACGTCCTGACTTTC. This encodes CASSYLDRGANVLTF.

The V gene is TRBV6-1, the J gene TRBJ1-1, with D perhaps TRBD1 (5 bases). Trimming removed 3 bases from V and 6 bases from J, with 20 bases in between. The CDR3 is 16 amino acids. Germline V gives CDR1 MNHNS, CDR2 SASEGT. The CDR3 here is CASSEGLLSFSAEAFF. The CDR3 nucleotides are TGTGCCAGCAGTGAGGGACTGCTCAGTTTCAGCGCTGAAGCTTTCTTT.

The chain employs TRBV10-3 and TRBJ2-7, with a tentative D call TRBD1 (6 bases). This CDR3 spans 14 amino acids. Trimming cost V 4 bases and J 6 bases, with 16 bases left between them. Germline V gene data show CDR1 as ENHRY and CDR2 as SYGVKD. The CDR3 here is CAISVGKAGVEQYF. The CDR3 nucleotides read TGTGCCATCAGTGTTGGGAAGGCAGGGGTCGAGCAGTACTTC.

The chain links TRBV11-2 to TRBJ2-7; D is possibly TRBD1 (5 bases). Germline V lookup: CDR1 SGHAT, CDR2 FQNNGV. CDR3 size: 14 residues. V lost 2 bases, J lost 0 bases, and 8 bases lay in between. As DNA, the CDR3 is TGTGCCAGCAGCTTACAGGGAAGCTCCTACGAGCAGTACTTC. Protein sequence: CASSLQGSSYEQYF.